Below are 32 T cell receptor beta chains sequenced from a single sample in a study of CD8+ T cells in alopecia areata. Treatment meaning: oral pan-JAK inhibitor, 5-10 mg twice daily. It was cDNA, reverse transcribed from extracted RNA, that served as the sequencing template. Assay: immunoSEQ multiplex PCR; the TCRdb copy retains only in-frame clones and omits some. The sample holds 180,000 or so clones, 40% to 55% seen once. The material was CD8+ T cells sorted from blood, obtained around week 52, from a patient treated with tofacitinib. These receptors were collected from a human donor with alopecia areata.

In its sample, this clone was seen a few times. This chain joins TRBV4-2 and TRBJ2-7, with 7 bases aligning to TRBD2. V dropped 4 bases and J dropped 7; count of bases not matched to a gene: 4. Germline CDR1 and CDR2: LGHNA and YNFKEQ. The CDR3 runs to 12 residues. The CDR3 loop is CASSPRRGEQYF. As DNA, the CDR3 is TGTGCCAGCAGCCCACGGCGGGGGGAGCAGTACTTC.

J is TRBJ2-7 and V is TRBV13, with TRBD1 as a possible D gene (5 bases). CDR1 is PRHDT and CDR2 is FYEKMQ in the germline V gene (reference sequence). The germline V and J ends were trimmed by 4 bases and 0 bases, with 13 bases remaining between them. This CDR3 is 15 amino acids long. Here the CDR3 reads CASSSTDSYSYEQYF. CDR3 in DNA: TGTGCCAGCAGCTCAACCGACAGCTACTCCTACGAGCAGTACTTC.

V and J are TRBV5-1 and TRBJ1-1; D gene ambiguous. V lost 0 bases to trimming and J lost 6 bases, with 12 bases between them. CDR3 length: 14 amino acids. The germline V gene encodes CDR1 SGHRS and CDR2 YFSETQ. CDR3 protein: CASSLVLGRAEAFF. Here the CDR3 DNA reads TGCGCCAGCAGCTTGGTACTGGGTCGCGCTGAAGCTTTCTTT.

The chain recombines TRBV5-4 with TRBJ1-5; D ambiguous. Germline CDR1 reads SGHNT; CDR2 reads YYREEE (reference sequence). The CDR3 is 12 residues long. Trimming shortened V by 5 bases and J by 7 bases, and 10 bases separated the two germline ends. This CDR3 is CASSLRGQPQHF. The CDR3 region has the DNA TGTGCCAGCAGTCTGCGGGGACAGCCCCAGCATTTT.

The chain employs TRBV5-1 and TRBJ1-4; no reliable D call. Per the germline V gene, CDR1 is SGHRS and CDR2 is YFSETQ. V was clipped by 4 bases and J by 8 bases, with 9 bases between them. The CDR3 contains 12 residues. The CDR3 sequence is CASSLPGEKLFF. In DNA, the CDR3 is TGCGCCAGCAGCCTCCCGGGGGAAAAACTGTTTTTT.

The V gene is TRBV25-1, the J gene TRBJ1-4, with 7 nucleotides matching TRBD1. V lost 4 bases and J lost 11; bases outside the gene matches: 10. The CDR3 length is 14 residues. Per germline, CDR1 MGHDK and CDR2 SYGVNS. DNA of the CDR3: TGTGCCAGCAGTGCTCGTACAGGGGCAGGGAAACTGTTTTTT. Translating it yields CASSARTGAGKLFF.

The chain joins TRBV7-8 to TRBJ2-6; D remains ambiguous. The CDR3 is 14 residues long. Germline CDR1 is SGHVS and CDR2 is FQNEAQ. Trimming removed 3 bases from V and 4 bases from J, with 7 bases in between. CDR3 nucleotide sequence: TGTGCCAGCAGCTTGAGCGCCGGGGCCAACGTCCTGACTTTC. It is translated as CASSLSAGANVLTF.

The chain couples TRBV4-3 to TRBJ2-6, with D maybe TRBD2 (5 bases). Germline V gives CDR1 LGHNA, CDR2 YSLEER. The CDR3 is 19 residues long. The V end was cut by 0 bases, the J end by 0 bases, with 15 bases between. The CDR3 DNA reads TGCGCCAGCAGCCAAGATCTTCGGGGATCGATCTCTGGGGCCAACGTCCTGACTTTC. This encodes CASSQDLRGSISGANVLTF.

CDR3 DNA: TGTGCCAGCAGCTTAGTTTTTAAAGGTGACAGTGAGGGGAATGAGCAGTTCTTC. Its protein product is CASSLVFKGDSEGNEQFF. This chain connects TRBV7-9 to TRBJ2-1; D could derive from TRBD1 or TRBD2 (5 bases each). V lost 1 base and J 7 bases, leaving 23 bases between the germline ends. From germline, CDR1 is SEHNR and CDR2 FQNEAQ (reference sequence). The CDR3 is made up of 18 amino acids.

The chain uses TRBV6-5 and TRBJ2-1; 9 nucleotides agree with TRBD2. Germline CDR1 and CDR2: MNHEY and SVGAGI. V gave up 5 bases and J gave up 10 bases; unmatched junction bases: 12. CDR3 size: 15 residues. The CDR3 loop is CASSIRRERGAEQFF. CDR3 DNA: TGTGCCAGCAGTATCCGGAGGGAGCGGGGGGCCGAGCAGTTCTTC.

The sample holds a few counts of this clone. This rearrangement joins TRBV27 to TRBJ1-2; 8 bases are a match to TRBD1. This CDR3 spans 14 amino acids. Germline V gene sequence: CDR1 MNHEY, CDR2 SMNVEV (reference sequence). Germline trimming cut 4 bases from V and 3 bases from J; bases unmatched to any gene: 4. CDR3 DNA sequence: TGTGCCAGCAGTTCCGGACAGGGTTACTATGGCTACACCTTC. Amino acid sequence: CASSSGQGYYGYTF.

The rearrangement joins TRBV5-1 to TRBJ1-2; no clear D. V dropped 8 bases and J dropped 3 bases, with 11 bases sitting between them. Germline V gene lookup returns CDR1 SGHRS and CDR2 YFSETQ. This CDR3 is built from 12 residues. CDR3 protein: CASYDTHYGYTF. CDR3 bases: TGCGCCAGTTATGACACCCACTATGGCTACACCTTC.

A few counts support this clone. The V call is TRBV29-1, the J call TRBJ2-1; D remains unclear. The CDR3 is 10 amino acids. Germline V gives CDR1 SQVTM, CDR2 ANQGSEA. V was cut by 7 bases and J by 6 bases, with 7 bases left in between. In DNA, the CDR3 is TGCAGCGCCGATATCAATGAGCAGTTCTTC. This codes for CSADINEQFF.

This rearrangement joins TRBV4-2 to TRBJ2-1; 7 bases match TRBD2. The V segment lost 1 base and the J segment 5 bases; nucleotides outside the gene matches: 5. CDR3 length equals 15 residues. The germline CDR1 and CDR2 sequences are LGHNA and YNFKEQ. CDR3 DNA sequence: TGTGCCAGCAGCCAAGCGCGTCTAGCGGACAATGAGCAGTTCTTC. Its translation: CASSQARLADNEQFF.

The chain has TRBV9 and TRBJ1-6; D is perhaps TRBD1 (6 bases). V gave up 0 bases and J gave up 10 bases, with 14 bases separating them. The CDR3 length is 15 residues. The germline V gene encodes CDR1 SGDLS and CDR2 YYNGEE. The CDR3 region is CASSVETGSGSPLHF. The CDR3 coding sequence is TGTGCCAGCAGCGTAGAGACAGGATCGGGGTCACCCCTCCACTTT.

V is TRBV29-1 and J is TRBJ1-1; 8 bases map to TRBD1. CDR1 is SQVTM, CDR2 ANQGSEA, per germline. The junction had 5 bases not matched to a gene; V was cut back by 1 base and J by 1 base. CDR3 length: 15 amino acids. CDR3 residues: CSVEGATGENTEAFF. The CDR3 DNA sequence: TGCAGCGTTGAAGGGGCGACAGGGGAGAACACTGAAGCTTTCTTT.

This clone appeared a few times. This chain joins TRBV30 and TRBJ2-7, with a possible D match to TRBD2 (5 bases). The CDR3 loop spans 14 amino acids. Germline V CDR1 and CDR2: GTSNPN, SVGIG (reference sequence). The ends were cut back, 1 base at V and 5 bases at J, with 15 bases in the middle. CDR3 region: CAWSDNMEVNEQYF. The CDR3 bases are TGTGCCTGGAGTGACAACATGGAGGTCAACGAGCAGTACTTC.

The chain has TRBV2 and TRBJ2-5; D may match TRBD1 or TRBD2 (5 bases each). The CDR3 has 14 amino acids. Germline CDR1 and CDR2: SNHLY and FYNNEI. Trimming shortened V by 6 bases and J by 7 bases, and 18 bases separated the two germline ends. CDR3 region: CASRGRSVLGTQYF. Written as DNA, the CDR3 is TGTGCCAGCAGGGGACGGTCGGTATTGGGGACCCAGTACTTC. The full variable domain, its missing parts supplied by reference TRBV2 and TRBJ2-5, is EPEVTQTPSHQVTQMGQEVILRCVPISNHLYFYWYRQILGQKVEFLVSFYNNEISEKSEIFDDQFSVERPDGSNFTLKIRSTKLEDSAMYFCASRGRSVLGTQYFGPGTRLLVL.

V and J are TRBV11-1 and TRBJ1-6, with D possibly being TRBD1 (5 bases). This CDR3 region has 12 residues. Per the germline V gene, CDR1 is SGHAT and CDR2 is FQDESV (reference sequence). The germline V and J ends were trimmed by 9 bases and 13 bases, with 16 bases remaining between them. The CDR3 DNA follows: TGTGCCAGTCGTCTCCGGGGCTCGCCCCTCCACTTT. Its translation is CASRLRGSPLHF.

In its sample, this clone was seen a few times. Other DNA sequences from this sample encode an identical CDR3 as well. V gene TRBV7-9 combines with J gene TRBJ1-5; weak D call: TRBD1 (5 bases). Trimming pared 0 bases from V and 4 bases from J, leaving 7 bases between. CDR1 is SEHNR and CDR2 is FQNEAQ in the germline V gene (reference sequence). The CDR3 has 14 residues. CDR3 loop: CASSLAGGNQPQHF. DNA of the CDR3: TGTGCCAGCAGCTTAGCGGGGGGTAATCAGCCCCAGCATTTT.

CDR3 nucleotide sequence: TGCAGCGTTGAAGGGAGCGGGGAGCTGTTTTTT. As protein: CSVEGSGELFF. The chain links TRBV29-1 to TRBJ2-2, with no clear D. With 1 base removed from V and 7 bases from J, the gap between germline ends came to 4 bases. The CDR3 spans 11 residues. Germline V gene data show CDR1 as SQVTM and CDR2 as ANQGSEA.

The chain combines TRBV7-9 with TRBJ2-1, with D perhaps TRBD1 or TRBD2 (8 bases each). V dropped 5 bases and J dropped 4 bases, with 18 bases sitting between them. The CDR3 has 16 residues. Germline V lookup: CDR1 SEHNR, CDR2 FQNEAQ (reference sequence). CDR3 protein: CASSPGRGQVYNEQFF. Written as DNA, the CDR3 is TGTGCCAGCAGCCCCGGGAGGGGACAGGTTTACAATGAGCAGTTCTTC.

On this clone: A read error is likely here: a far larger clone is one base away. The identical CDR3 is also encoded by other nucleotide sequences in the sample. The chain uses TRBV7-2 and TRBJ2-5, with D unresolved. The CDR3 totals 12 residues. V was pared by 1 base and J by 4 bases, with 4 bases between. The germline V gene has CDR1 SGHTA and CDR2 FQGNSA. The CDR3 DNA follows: TGTGCCAGCAGCTTAGGGAGAGAGACCCAGTACTTC. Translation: CASSLGRETQYF.

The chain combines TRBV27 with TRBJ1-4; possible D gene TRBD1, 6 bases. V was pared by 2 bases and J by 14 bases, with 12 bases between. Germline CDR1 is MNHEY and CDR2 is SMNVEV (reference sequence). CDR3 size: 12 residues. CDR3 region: CASSLPGARLFF. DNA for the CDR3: TGTGCCAGCAGTTTACCGGGGGCGAGGCTGTTTTTT.

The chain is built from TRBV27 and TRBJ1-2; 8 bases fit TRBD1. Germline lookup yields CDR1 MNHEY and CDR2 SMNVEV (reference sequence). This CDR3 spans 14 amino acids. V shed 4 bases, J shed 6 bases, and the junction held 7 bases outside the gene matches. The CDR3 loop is CASSSGTGIHGYTF. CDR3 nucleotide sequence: TGTGCCAGCAGTTCCGGGACAGGCATCCATGGCTACACCTTC.

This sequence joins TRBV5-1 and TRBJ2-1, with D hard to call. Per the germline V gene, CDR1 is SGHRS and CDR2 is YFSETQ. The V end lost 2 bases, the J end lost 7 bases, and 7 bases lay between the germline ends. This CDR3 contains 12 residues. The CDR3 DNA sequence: TGCGCCAGCAGCTTTGAGGCGAATGAGCAGTTCTTC. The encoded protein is CASSFEANEQFF.

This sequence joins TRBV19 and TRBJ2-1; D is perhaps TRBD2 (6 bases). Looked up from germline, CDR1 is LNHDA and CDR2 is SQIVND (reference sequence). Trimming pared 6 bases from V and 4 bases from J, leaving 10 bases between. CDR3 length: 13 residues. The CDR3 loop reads CASRAGNYNEQFF. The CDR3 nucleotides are TGTGCCAGTAGGGCGGGGAATTACAATGAGCAGTTCTTC.

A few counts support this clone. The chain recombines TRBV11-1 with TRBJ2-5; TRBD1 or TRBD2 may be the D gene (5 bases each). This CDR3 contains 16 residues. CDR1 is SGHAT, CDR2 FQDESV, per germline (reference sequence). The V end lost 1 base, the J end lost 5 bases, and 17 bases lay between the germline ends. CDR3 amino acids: CASSLGGTRRRETQYF. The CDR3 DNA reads TGTGCCAGCAGCTTAGGTGGGACCCGGCGGAGGGAGACCCAGTACTTC.

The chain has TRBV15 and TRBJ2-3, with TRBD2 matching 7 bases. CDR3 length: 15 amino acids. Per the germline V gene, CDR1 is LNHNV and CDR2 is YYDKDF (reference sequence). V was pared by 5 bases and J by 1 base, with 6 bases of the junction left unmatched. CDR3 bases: TGTGCCACCAGCCAAAGCGGGGATCGCACAGATACGCAGTATTTT. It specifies CATSQSGDRTDTQYF.

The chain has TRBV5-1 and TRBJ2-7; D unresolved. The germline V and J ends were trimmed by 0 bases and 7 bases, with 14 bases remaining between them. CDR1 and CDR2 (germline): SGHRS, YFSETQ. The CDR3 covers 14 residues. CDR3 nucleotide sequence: TGCGCCAGCAGCTTGGGCTCCGCCGAGAGGGAGCAGTACTTC. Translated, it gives CASSLGSAEREQYF. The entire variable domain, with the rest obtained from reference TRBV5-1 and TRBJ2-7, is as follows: KAGVTQTPRYLIKTRGQQVTLSCSPISGHRSVSWYQQTPGQGLQFLFEYFSETQRNKGNFPGRFSGRQFSNSRSEMNVSTLELGDSALYLCASSLGSAEREQYFGPGTRLTVT.

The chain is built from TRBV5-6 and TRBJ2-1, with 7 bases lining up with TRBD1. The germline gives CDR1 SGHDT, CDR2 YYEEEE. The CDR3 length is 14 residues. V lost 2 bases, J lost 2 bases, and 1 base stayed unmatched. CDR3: CASSFGTAYNEQFF. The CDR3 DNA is TGTGCCAGCAGCTTTGGGACAGCCTACAATGAGCAGTTCTTC. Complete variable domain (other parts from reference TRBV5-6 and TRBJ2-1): DAGVTQSPTHLIKTRGQQVTLRCSPKSGHDTVSWYQQALGQGPQFIFQYYEEEERQRGNFPDRFSGHQFPNYSSELNVNALLLGDSALYLCASSFGTAYNEQFFGPGTRLTVL.

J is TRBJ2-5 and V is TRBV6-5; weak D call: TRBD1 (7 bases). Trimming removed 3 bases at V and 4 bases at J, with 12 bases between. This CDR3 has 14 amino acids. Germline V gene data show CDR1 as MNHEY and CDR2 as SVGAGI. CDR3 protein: CASSYLQGGETQYF. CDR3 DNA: TGTGCCAGCAGTTATCTTCAGGGGGGAGAGACCCAGTACTTC.